This T cell receptor beta chain comes out of a study of blood T cell repertoires in COVID-19. Overall study context: T cells, B-cell-depleted T cells, or PBMCs provided the cDNA or gDNA that served as material.

In the source study's methods: Amplifying reference gene primers gave estimates of nucleated cell counts. The assay was immunoSEQ multiplex PCR, and TCRdb's table has in-frame clones only and misses some. From that table come the V and J calls and clone size; the DNA was used to work out D and trimming. The profile shows under 250,000 clones, around 86% of them singletons. All enrollees were roughly 18 to 95 years old and from some 24 US areas. Two negative PCRs, clearance, or symptom resolution were required of recovered Cohort 3 donors. The CDR3 contains 17 residues. Trimming cost V 2 bases and J 4 bases; bases outside gene matches: 6. CDR1 and CDR2 (germline): MRHNA, SNTAGT.

Source material: PBMCs or T cells enriched from blood (not recorded which). This receptor was taken from a man aged 40-49 years who had recovered from COVID-19. The genes are TRBV6-4 and TRBJ2-5, with 14 bases matching TRBD2. The CDR3 reads CASSDGLAGGGGETQYF. In DNA form, the CDR3 reads TGTGCCAGCAGTGACGGACTAGCGGGAGGTGGGGGAGAGACCCAGTACTTC.